These 23 T cell receptor beta chains were sequenced from one sample in a study of Ad26.COV2.S vaccination and SARS-CoV-2 variants. The repertoire was sequenced with immunoSEQ multiplex PCR; TCRdb's copy has only in-frame clones and lacks some. This table has 85,000 to 120,000 clones, 80% appearing once. The specimen was peripheral blood, collected after recovery from COVID-19. These receptors originate from a human donor who had recovered from COVID-19.

This clone was seen just once. This sequence joins TRBV30 and TRBJ1-3; 7 bases line up with TRBD1. The CDR3 is 16 residues long. CDR1 and CDR2 from the germline V gene are GTSNPN and SVGIG (reference sequence). V dropped 0 bases and J dropped 0; count of bases not matched to a gene: 5. The DNA for the CDR3 is TGTGCCTGGAGTGTACAGGGGCCAGACTCTGGAAACACCATATATTTT. Protein: CAWSVQGPDSGNTIYF. The full variable domain, its missing parts supplied by reference TRBV30 and TRBJ1-3, is SQTIHQWPATLVQPVGSPLSLECTVEGTSNPNLYWYRQAAGRGLQLLFYSVGIGQISSEVPQNLSASRPQDRQFILSSKKLLLSDSGFYLCAWSVQGPDSGNTIYFGEGSWLTVV.

The rearrangement joins TRBV11-2 to TRBJ2-1, with 8 bases aligning to TRBD2. Trimming at V came to 5 bases and at J to 6 bases, leaving 9 bases not matched to a gene. Germline-derived CDR1 and CDR2 are SGHAT and FQNNGV. The CDR3 spans 15 residues. The CDR3 region is CASSGAGTSANEQFF. CDR3 DNA: TGTGCCAGCAGCGGCGCCGGGACTAGTGCCAATGAGCAGTTCTTC.

V usage is TRBV5-4 and J usage is TRBJ2-3; D is unclear. Trimming removed 2 bases at V and 4 bases at J, with 8 bases between. Germline V gene data show CDR1 as SGHNT and CDR2 as YYREEE (reference sequence). The CDR3 consists of 13 residues. This chain's CDR3 is CASSFAAADTQYF. The CDR3, as DNA: TGTGCCAGCAGCTTCGCGGCTGCAGATACGCAGTATTTT.

This sequence joins TRBV6-2 or TRBV6-3 and TRBJ2-1; 13 nucleotides agree with TRBD2. This CDR3 spans 17 amino acids. CDR1 is MNHEY, CDR2 SVGEGT, per germline. Trimming at V came to 0 bases and at J to 4 bases, leaving 3 bases not matched to a gene. CDR3: CASSYSGLAGVYNEQFF. The CDR3, as DNA: TGTGCCAGCAGTTACTCCGGACTAGCGGGGGTATACAATGAGCAGTTCTTC.

The chain combines TRBV11-1 with TRBJ1-1, with a possible D match to TRBD1 (5 bases). The CDR3 spans 14 residues. Between the trimmed V and J ends, which lost 5 bases and 7 bases, there was a span of 17 bases. Germline CDR1 is SGHAT and CDR2 is FQDESV (reference sequence). DNA for the CDR3: TGTGCCAGCAGCCTCAACGGCCTCGACAGTGAAGCTTTCTTT. It encodes CASSLNGLDSEAFF.

The V gene is TRBV6-5, the J gene TRBJ2-6; D gene unclear. The V gene lost 10 bases and the J gene lost 1 base, with 14 bases spanning the gap. Looked up from germline, CDR1 is MNHEY and CDR2 is SVGAGI. CDR3 length: 15 residues. The CDR3 DNA reads as TGTGCCACCGAAGAGCCATTTTCTGGGGCCAACGTCCTGACTTTC. Translation gives CATEEPFSGANVLTF.

The chain uses TRBV28 and TRBJ1-2; no clear D gene. This CDR3 comprises 13 residues. V shed 5 bases and J shed 8 bases, with 15 bases lying between them. Per germline, CDR1 MDHEN and CDR2 SYDVKM. The CDR3 DNA is TGTGCCAGCAGTATACCATCTTCTTCCGGCTACACCTTC. Translation gives CASSIPSSSGYTF.

J is TRBJ1-5 and V is TRBV19, with TRBD1 matching 7 bases. Trimming at V came to 5 bases and at J to 0 bases, leaving 7 bases not matched to a gene. Germline CDR1 LNHDA, CDR2 SQIVND (reference sequence). The CDR3 has 16 amino acids. The CDR3 sequence: CASSPQTGHSNQPQHF. Written as DNA, the CDR3 is TGTGCCAGTAGTCCACAGACAGGGCATAGCAATCAGCCCCAGCATTTT. Full variable domain (rest looked up from reference TRBV19 and TRBJ1-5): DGGITQSPKYLFRKEGQNVTLSCEQNLNHDAMYWYRQDPGQGLRLIYYSQIVNDFQKGDIAEGYSVSREKKESFPLTVTSAQKNPTAFYLCASSPQTGHSNQPQHFGDGTRLSIL.

This rearrangement joins TRBV11-2 to TRBJ2-2; D may be TRBD1 (6 bases). Germline V gene data show CDR1 as SGHAT and CDR2 as FQNNGV. V was trimmed by 8 bases and J by 7 bases, leaving 11 bases between them. CDR3 length: 12 amino acids. CDR3 residues: CASLDSHGELFF. CDR3 nucleotides: TGTGCCAGCCTGGACAGTCACGGGGAGCTGTTTTTT.

The chain uses TRBV7-2 and TRBJ2-3, with no clear D. The CDR3 sequence is 15 residues long. V lost 5 bases and J lost 1, with 13 bases in between. Germline assignment: CDR1 SGHTA and CDR2 FQGNSA. CDR3 DNA sequence: TGTGCCAGCAGCCAGCTGCCAGGAGGCACAGATACGCAGTATTTT. It encodes CASSQLPGGTDTQYF.

The chain uses TRBV4-2 and TRBJ2-3, with TRBD2 matching 7 bases. The V and J ends lost 4 bases and 3 bases, in that order; junction bases with no gene match: 10. Germline assignment: CDR1 LGHNA and CDR2 YNFKEQ. This CDR3 spans 16 amino acids. The CDR3 loop is CASSRTRGTETDTQYF. The CDR3 region has the DNA TGTGCCAGCAGCCGCACGCGGGGGACCGAAACAGATACGCAGTATTTT.

This clone was observed a single time. The chain links TRBV29-1 to TRBJ1-1, with D possibly being TRBD1 (6 bases). The CDR3 sequence is 13 residues long. V shed 6 bases and J shed 0 bases, with 11 bases lying between them. Germline V gives CDR1 SQVTM, CDR2 ANQGSEA. CDR3 amino acids: CSVSGAVNTEAFF. In DNA form, the CDR3 reads TGCAGCGTCTCAGGGGCCGTGAACACTGAAGCTTTCTTT.

This clone was found a few times. The chain links TRBV19 to TRBJ1-5, with D hard to call. V was shortened by 3 bases and J by 0 bases, with 6 bases between the two germline ends. The CDR3 loop spans 14 amino acids. Germline values: CDR1 LNHDA, CDR2 SQIVND (reference sequence). The CDR3 reads CASSIGYSNQPQHF. The CDR3 bases are TGTGCCAGTAGTATCGGGTATAGCAATCAGCCCCAGCATTTT.

This clone has just a few counts. This sample includes further DNA sequences coding for the same CDR3. This rearrangement joins TRBV18 to TRBJ2-2; 9 positions match TRBD2. Germline assignment: CDR1 KGHSH and CDR2 LQKENI. This CDR3 has 16 amino acids. Germline trimming cut 0 bases from V and 1 base from J; bases unmatched to any gene: 0. The CDR3 loop reads CASSPPSGGNTGELFF. The DNA for the CDR3 is TGTGCCAGCTCACCACCTAGCGGGGGGAACACCGGGGAGCTGTTTTTT.

The chain carries TRBV11-2 and TRBJ1-5, with TRBD1 as a possible D gene (5 bases). Trimming shortened V by 3 bases and J by 5 bases, and 14 bases separated the two germline ends. CDR1 is SGHAT and CDR2 is FQNNGV in the germline V gene. The CDR3 runs to 15 residues. CDR3 DNA: TGTGCCAGCAGCTTTGGGGGTTCGTCAGATCAGCCCCAGCATTTT. This sequence encodes CASSFGGSSDQPQHF.

The rearrangement uses TRBV6-1 and TRBJ1-5, with no clear D. The CDR3 covers 18 residues. From germline, CDR1 is MNHNS and CDR2 SASEGT. V gave up 4 bases and J gave up 0 bases, with 19 bases separating them. CDR3 coding DNA: TGTGCCAGCAGTGTTATCAATCCCCGGTTTAATAGCAATCAGCCCCAGCATTTT. Translating gives CASSVINPRFNSNQPQHF.

The chain uses TRBV3-1 (or the pseudogene TRBV3-2) and TRBJ1-2; no reliable D call. CDR3 length: 13 residues. CDR1 is LGHDT, CDR2 YNNKEL, per germline (reference sequence). V was clipped by 1 base and J by 4 bases, with 7 bases between them. The CDR3 loop is CASSQVSLYGYTF. In DNA form, the CDR3 reads TGTGCCAGCAGCCAAGTATCGCTCTATGGCTACACCTTC.

The V call is TRBV19, the J call TRBJ2-1; 9 nucleotides align to TRBD2. J gave up 8 bases and V 3 bases, and 8 bases lay outside the gene matches. Germline V gene lookup returns CDR1 LNHDA and CDR2 SQIVND (reference sequence). This CDR3 is 15 amino acids long. This chain's CDR3 is CASSMQAGGSDEQFF. The CDR3, as DNA: TGTGCCAGTAGTATGCAGGCGGGGGGGAGCGATGAGCAGTTCTTC.

This clone was recorded many times. The chain has TRBV5-5 and TRBJ2-1; D perhaps matches TRBD2 (7 bases). V shed 0 bases and J shed 6 bases, with 16 bases lying between them. CDR3 length: 16 amino acids. Looked up from germline, CDR1 is SGHKS and CDR2 is YYEKEE (reference sequence). In DNA, the CDR3 is TGTGCCAGCAGCTTGGTTCGGGGGGCCGGGGCCAATGAGCAGTTCTTC. Encoded protein: CASSLVRGAGANEQFF.

In this sample, this clone turned up once. V usage is TRBV4-2 and J usage is TRBJ2-3; 9 positions agree with TRBD2. Germline lookup yields CDR1 LGHNA and CDR2 YNFKEQ. The CDR3 length is 16 residues. V was pared by 0 bases and J by 4 bases, with 5 bases of the junction left unmatched. The CDR3 DNA is TGTGCCAGCAGCCAAGAGCCGGCGGGGGGGCCAGATACGCAGTATTTT. Its protein product is CASSQEPAGGPDTQYF.

The chain uses TRBV5-1 and TRBJ2-3; D unresolved. The V gene's germline CDR1 is SGHRS and CDR2 YFSETQ. The V gene lost 4 bases and the J gene lost 4 bases, with 13 bases spanning the gap. This CDR3 contains 14 residues. This CDR3 is CASSLGWVSDTQYF. The CDR3 DNA is TGCGCCAGCAGCCTAGGTTGGGTTTCAGATACGCAGTATTTT.

The chain combines TRBV29-1 with TRBJ2-3; either TRBD1 or TRBD2 may supply D (5 bases each). Germline assignment: CDR1 SQVTM and CDR2 ANQGSEA. CDR3 length equals 12 residues. V lost 7 bases to trimming and J lost 6 bases, with 14 bases between them. CDR3 sequence (DNA): TGCAGCGGGGGGACCGAAGCGGATACGCAGTATTTT. Its translation is CSGGTEADTQYF.

The chain recombines TRBV10-3 with TRBJ2-7; 8 bases line up with TRBD2. CDR3 length equals 13 residues. Germline trimming cut 8 bases from V and 4 bases from J; bases unmatched to any gene: 7. CDR1 and CDR2 from the germline V gene are ENHRY and SYGVKD. The CDR3 is CAISSGGGYEQYF. DNA for the CDR3: TGTGCCATCTCGAGCGGGGGCGGGTACGAGCAGTACTTC.